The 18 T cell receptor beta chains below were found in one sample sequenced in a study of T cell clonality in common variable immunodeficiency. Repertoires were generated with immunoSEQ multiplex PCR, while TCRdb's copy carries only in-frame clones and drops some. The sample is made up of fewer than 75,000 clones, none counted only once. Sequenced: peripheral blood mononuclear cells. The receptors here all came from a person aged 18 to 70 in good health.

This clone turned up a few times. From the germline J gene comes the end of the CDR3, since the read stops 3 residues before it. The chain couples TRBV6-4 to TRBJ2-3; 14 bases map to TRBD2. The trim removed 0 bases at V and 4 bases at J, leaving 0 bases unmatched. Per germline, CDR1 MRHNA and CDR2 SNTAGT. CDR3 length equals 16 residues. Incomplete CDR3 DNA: TGTGCCAGCAGTGACTCGACTAGCGGGGGGGCAGATACG. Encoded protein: CASSDSTSGGADT. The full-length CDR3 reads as CASSDSTSGGADTQYF.

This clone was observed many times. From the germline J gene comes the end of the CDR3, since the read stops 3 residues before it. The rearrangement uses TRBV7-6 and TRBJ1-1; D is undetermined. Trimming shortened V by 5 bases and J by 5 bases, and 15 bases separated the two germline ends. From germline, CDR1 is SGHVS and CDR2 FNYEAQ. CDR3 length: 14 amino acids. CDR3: CASSPGGAQTEAFF. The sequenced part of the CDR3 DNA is TGTGCCAGCAGCCCAGGTGGCGCACAAACTGAA.

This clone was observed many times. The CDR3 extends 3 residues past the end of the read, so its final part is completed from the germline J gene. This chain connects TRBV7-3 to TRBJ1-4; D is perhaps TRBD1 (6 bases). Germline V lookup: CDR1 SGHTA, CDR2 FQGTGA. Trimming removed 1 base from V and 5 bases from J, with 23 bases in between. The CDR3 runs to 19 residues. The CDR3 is CASSLSIRRGTSINEKLFF. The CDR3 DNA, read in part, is TGTGCCAGCAGCTTAAGCATCAGGCGCGGGACAAGCATAAATGAAAAA.

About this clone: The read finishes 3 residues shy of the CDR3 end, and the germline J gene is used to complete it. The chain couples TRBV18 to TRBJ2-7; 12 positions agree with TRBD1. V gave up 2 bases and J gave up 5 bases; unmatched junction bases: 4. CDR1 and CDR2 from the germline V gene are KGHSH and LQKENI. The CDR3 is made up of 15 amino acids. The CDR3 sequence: CASSPKGTGGHEQYF. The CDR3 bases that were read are TGTGCCAGCTCACCAAAAGGGACAGGGGGCCACGAG. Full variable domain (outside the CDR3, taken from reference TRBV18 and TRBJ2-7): NAGVMQNPRHLVRRRGQEARLRCSPMKGHSHVYWYRQLPEEGLKFMVYLQKENIIDESGMPKERFSAEFPKEGPSILRIQQVVRGDSAAYFCASSPKGTGGHEQYFGPGTRLTVT.

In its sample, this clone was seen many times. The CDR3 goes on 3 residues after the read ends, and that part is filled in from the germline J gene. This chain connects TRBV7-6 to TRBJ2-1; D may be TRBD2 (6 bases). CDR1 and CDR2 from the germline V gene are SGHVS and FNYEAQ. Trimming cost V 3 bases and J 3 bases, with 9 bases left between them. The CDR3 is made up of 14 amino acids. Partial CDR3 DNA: TGTGCCAGCAGCTTGGGGGGAAACTACAATGAG. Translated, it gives CASSLGGNYNE. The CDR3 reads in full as CASSLGGNYNEQFF. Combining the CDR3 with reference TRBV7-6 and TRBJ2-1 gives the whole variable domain GAGVSQSPRYKVTKRGQDVALRCDPISGHVSLYWYRQALGQGPEFLTYFNYEAQQDKSGLPNDRFSAERPEGSISTLTIQRTEQRDSAMYRCASSLGGNYNEQFFGPGTRLTVL.

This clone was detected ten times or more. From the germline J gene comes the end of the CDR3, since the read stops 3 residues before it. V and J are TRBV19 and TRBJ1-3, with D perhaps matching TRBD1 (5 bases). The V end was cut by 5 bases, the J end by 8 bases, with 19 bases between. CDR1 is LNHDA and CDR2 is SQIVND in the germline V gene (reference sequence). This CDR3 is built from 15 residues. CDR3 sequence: CASSPRTSLGDTIYF. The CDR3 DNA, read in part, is TGTGCCAGTAGTCCCAGGACCTCCCTAGGGGACACC. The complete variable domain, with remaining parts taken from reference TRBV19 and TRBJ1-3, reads DGGITQSPKYLFRKEGQNVTLSCEQNLNHDAMYWYRQDPGQGLRLIYYSQIVNDFQKGDIAEGYSVSREKKESFPLTVTSAQKNPTAFYLCASSPRTSLGDTIYFGEGSWLTVV.

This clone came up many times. The chain's CDR3 is CAWSRDRGRFHEQYF. The covered CDR3 bases are TGTGCCTGGAGCCGGGACAGGGGGCGCTTCCACGAG. The chain uses TRBV30 and TRBJ2-7, with TRBD1 matching over 12 bases. The read halts 3 residues ahead of the CDR3 end, with the missing end drawn from the germline J gene. This CDR3 has 15 residues. Per the germline V gene, CDR1 is GTSNPN and CDR2 is SVGIG (reference sequence). Trimming cost V 3 bases and J 5 bases; bases outside gene matches: 8. Combining the CDR3 with reference TRBV30 and TRBJ2-7 gives the whole variable domain SQTIHQWPATLVQPVGSPLSLECTVEGTSNPNLYWYRQAAGRGLQLLFYSVGIGQISSEVPQNLSASRPQDRQFILSSKKLLLSDSGFYLCAWSRDRGRFHEQYFGPGTRLTVT.

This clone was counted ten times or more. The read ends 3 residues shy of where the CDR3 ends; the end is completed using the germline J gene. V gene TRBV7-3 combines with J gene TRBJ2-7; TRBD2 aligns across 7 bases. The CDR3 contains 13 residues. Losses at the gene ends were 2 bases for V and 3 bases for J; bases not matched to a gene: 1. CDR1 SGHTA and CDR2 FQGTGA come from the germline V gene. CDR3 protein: CASSLWGGYEQYF. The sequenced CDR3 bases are TGTGCCAGCAGCTTATGGGGGGGCTACGAG.

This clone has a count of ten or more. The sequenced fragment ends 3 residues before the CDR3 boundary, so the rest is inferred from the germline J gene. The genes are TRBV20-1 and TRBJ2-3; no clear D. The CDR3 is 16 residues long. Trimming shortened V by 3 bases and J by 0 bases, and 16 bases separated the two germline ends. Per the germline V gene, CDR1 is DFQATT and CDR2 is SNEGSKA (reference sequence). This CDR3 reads CSASPDSGRSTDTQYF. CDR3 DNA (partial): TGCAGTGCTAGCCCCGACTCCGGTCGGAGCACAGATACG.

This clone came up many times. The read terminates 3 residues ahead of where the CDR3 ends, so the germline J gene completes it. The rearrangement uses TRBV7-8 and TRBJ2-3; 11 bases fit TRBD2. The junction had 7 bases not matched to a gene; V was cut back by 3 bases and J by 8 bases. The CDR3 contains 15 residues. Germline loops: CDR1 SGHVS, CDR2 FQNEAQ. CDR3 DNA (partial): TGTGCCAGCAGCTTCTTAGCGGGGGGGGGTGGTACG. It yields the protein CASSFLAGGGGT. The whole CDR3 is CASSFLAGGGGTQYF.

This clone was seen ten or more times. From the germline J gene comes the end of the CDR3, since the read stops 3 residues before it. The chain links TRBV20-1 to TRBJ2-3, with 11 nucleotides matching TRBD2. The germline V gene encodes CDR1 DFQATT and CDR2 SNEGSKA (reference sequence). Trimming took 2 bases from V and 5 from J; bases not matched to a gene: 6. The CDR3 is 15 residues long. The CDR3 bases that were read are TGCAGTGCTAGACCTTTTAGCGGGAGGGTAGATACG. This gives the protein CSARPFSGRVDT. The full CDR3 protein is CSARPFSGRVDTQYF.

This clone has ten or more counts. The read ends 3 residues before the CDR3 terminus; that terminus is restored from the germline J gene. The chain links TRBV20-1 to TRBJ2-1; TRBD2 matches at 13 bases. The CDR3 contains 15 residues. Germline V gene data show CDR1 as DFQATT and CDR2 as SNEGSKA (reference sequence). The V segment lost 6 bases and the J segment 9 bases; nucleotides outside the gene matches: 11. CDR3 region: CSAGIPGLAGLEQFF. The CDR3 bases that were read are TGCAGTGCAGGAATCCCGGGACTAGCGGGACTTGAG.

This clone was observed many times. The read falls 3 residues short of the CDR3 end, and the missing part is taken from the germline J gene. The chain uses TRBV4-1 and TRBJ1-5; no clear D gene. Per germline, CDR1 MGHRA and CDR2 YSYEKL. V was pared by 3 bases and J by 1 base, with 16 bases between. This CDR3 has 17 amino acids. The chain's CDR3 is CASSHSEQGPSNQPQHF. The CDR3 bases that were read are TGCGCCAGCAGCCACTCTGAGCAAGGGCCCAGCAATCAGCCC.

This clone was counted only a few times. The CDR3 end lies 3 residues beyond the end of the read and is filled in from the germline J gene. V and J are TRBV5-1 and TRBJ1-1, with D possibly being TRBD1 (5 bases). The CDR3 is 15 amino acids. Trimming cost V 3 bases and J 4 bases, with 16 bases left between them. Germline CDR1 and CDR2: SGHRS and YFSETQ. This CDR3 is CASSSGEQWVTEAFF. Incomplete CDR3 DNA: TGCGCCAGCAGCTCGGGGGAGCAGTGGGTCACTGAA.

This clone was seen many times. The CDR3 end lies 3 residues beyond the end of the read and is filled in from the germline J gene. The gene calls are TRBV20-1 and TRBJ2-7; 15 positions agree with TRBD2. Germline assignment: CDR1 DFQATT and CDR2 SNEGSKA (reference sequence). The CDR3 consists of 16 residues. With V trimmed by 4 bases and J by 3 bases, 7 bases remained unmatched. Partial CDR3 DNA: TGCAGTGCTACAGGACTAGCGGGAGGGGTCGGCTACGAG. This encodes CSATGLAGGVGYE. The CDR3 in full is CSATGLAGGVGYEQYF.

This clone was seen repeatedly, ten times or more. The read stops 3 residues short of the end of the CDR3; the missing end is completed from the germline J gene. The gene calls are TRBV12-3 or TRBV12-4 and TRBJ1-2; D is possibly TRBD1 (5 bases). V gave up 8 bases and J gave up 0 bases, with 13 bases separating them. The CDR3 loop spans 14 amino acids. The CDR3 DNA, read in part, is TGTGCCAGCCATCGCGCAGGGACTAACTATGGC. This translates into CASHRAGTNYG. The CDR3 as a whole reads CASHRAGTNYGYTF.

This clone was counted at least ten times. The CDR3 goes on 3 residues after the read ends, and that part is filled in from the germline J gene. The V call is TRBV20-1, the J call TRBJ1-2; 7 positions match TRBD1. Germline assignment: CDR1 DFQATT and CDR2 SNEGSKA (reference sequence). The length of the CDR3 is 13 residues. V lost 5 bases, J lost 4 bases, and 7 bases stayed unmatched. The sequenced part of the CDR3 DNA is TGCAGTGCTCCGCACAGGGGAGGCTATGGC. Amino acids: CSAPHRGGYG. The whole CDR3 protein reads CSAPHRGGYGYTF.

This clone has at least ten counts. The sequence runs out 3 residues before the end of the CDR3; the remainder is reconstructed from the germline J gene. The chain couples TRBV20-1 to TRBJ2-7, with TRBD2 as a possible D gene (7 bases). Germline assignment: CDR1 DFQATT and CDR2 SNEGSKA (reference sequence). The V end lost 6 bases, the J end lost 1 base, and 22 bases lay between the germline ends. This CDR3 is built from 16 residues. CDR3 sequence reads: CSALSGEGVVSYEQYF. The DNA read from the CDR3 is TGCAGTGCCCTCAGCGGGGAGGGGGTTGTATCCTACGAG.